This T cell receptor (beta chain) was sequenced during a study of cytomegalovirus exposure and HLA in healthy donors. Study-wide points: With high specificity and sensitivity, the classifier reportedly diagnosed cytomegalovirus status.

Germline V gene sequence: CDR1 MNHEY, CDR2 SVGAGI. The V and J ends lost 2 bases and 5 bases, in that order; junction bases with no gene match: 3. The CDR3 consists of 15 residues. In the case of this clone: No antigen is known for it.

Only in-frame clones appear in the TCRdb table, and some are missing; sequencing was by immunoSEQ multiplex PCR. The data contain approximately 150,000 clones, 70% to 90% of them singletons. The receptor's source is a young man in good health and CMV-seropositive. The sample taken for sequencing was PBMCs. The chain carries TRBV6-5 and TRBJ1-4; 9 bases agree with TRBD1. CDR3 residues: CASSYLGTGNEKLFF. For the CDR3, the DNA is TGTGCCAGCAGTTACCTAGGGACAGGGAATGAAAAACTGTTTTTT.